The text below deals with one T cell receptor (beta chain). Many counts were recorded for this clonotype. Its antigen has not been determined. No qualities accompany the bases; no much larger clone lies one base away. Ophthalmopathy patients had moderately to severely active disease, Clinical Activity Score of at least 3, NOSPECS grade of at least 4, and duration under 3 months. Exclusion was applied to patients with uncontrolled infections, other autoimmune diseases, pregnancy or lactation. Clinical symptoms, serum thyroxine and TRAb, thyroid ultrasound, and orbital computed tomography formed the basis for the diagnoses. PBMCs were isolated from 10 ml of fresh peripheral blood by Ficoll-Paque density gradient centrifugation. Trizol reagent was used to extract total RNA, and RNA quality was then checked on an Agilent 2100 Bioanalyzer. This sample is part of a study of T cells in Graves' hyperthyroidism and ophthalmopathy (dated by TCRdb to about 2019). Regarding the complete study: Peripheral blood samples were taken at initial diagnosis, before any treatment was given. To identify TCR V-J signatures that set the groups apart, the researchers used a discovery cohort of 90 to 100 patients, made up of roughly 45 with Graves' ophthalmopathy and 57 with stable Graves' hyperthyroidism. Whether ophthalmopathy could be predicted prospectively was tested in an independent validation cohort made up of some 20 hyperthyroidism patients plus 17 patients who later progressed to ophthalmopathy. The approximately 100 discovery patients were randomly split 7:3 into training and test sets. In addition, the study compared T-cell repertoires in thyroid tissue and in blood from over 5 Graves' hyperthyroidism patients. After blood sampling, hyperthyroidism patients were treated with methimazole at a starting dose of 30 mg daily, and ophthalmopathy patients were treated with high-dose intravenous methylprednisolone. The paper describes TCR Vbeta CDR3 sequencing of 135 peripheral blood samples, made up of roughly 45 ophthalmopathy patients, 70 to 75 hyperthyroidism patients and 17 progressor patients. Beyond this particular receptor, the publication reports: A model built on a 13 V-J signature distinguished ophthalmopathy from stable hyperthyroidism, reaching 85% to 90% sensitivity and about 81% specificity in cross-validation and 80%/75% in testing. Blood samples also contained most of the expanded thyroid clonotypes (frequency above 0.001), which suggests that blood repertoires may reflect thyroid immune responses. In validation, the model predicted progression to ophthalmopathy with approximately 70% sensitivity and roughly 72% specificity, a median of approximately 6.7 months before onset. No statistical method was used to set the sample size in advance, and investigators knew the group allocation.

From the cysteine up to the phenylalanine, the CDR3 has a length of 15 residues. Of all the DNA, just the CDR3 is kept, 45 bases in frame from base 1. For this chain, trimming is 4 bases at the V end and 2 bases at the J end, and the number of junction bases without a gene match is 5. The germline V gene (reference sequence) provides CDR1 SEHNR and CDR2 FQNEAQ. Amplification of TCR beta CDR3 regions was carried out from RNA transcripts. A first-round RT-PCR of the TCR CDR3 used the HTBI primer set with the Qiagen OneStep RT-PCR kit. Libraries were constructed in a second round of multiplex PCR, after which size selection and purification were performed. Paired-end sequencing of the libraries was performed with 100 bp reads on an Illumina HiSeq2000. From the authors' description of their analysis: SOAPnuke was used to process the raw data, with reads discarded if the reads contained adapters or uncalled bases, had a mean Phred below 15, or lacked an exact constant-primer or identifier match. COPE v1.2.5 was used to merge high-quality paired reads, and clonotypes were defined as unique nucleotide sequences. MiTCR v1.1 was used to align the clonotypes against IMGT TRBV, TRBD and TRBJ reference segments. The analysis included only V-J combinations with a frequency above 0.0001, which together covered around 99% of the repertoires. The TCS score was defined as F50 (clonal expansion) divided by E x V (chaos), with BLOSUM62-based TCRdist calculated between CDR3 peptides within each V-J. Welch's t-statistics and random forest reduced approximately 520 V-J features to about 13, which were used in a naive Bayes classifier (R e1071). The raw public reads went through TCRdb reprocessing: fastp at Q25, MiXCR clone calling, in-frame beta chains kept. Here each entry gathers all rows of one CDR3 protein and keeps the most common genes and DNA. The authors' filters were not applied to this entry. The sample records about 600,000 distinct CDR3 sequences, 16% of which are singletons. The top ten clonotypes cover around 3.5% of the sample.

The clonotype comes from a woman aged 40 to 49 with Graves' ophthalmopathy. Recombination joined TRBV7-9 with TRBJ2-3; 8 junctional bases match TRBD1. The specimen was blood. Read as DNA, the sequence is TGTGCCAGCAGCTCTCGACAGGGGTTCACAGATACGCAGTATTTT. The resulting protein is CASSSRQGFTDTQYF.